The clone carrying this T cell receptor beta chain was recorded a few times. Its target is unknown. This record comes from a study of CD4+ T cells in melanoma. General study findings and limits: Neoantigen-specific CD4+ T cells in melanoma reportedly had diverse differentiation states. CD8+ T cell, macrophage and B cell function reportedly correlated with neoantigen-specific CD4+ T cells.

V trimming: 4 bases; J trimming: 1 base; junction bases outside the gene matches: 6. CDR1 is SGHRS and CDR2 is YFSETQ in the germline V gene. This CDR3 is 15 amino acids long. This table comes from immunoSEQ multiplex PCR, and its TCRdb copy is limited to in-frame clones, with some not included. The sample contains over 45,000 clones, roughly three quarters of which appear only once. V usage is TRBV5-1 and J usage is TRBJ2-3, with TRBD2 matching over 7 bases. The sequence derives from a human donor with melanoma. The sample consisted of tumor tissue. DNA of the CDR3: TGCGCCAGCAGCGCGCGGGGGACTCGCACAGATACGCAGTATTTT. Translating gives CASSARGTRTDTQYF.